A single sample is the source of the 26 T cell receptor beta chains below, sequenced in a study of shared clonotypes between healthy human individuals. TCRdb's copy holds only in-frame clones and misses some; the assay was immunoSEQ multiplex PCR. The repertoire holds fewer than 650,000 clones, with around 78% as singletons. The specimen was PBMCs. These receptor sequences come from a woman in her forties in good health. Some clones in this sample may be carry-over from other donors' samples.

V usage is TRBV4-1 and J usage is TRBJ2-7; 7 bases are shared with TRBD1. V dropped 1 base and J dropped 0; count of bases not matched to a gene: 9. This CDR3 comprises 17 residues. In germline, CDR1 is MGHRA, CDR2 YSYEKL. This CDR3 reads CASSQVAGTVFSYEQYF. As DNA, the CDR3 is TGCGCCAGCAGCCAAGTCGCCGGGACAGTCTTCTCCTACGAGCAGTACTTC.

This chain links TRBV7-8 with TRBJ1-5; D uncertain. V lost 1 base to trimming and J lost 5 bases, with 9 bases between them. In germline, CDR1 is SGHVS, CDR2 FQNEAQ. There are 14 residues in the CDR3. The CDR3 protein is CASSLGGADQPQHF. CDR3 in DNA: TGTGCCAGCAGCTTAGGGGGTGCGGATCAGCCCCAGCATTTT.

V and J are TRBV19 and TRBJ2-1; 8 bases match TRBD1. With 3 bases clipped from V and 14 bases from J, the junction kept 9 bases outside the gene matches. This CDR3 spans 13 amino acids. In germline, CDR1 is LNHDA, CDR2 SQIVND (reference sequence). The CDR3 protein is CASSIEPDRGKFF. CDR3 DNA: TGTGCCAGTAGTATCGAGCCCGACAGGGGAAAGTTCTTC.

V and J are TRBV28 and TRBJ2-2, with D uncertain. The V end lost 2 bases, the J end lost 7 bases, and 8 bases lay between the germline ends. This CDR3 has 13 amino acids. Germline CDR1 MDHEN, CDR2 SYDVKM. CDR3 loop: CASSLRPVGELFF. The CDR3 DNA follows: TGTGCCAGCAGTTTAAGGCCGGTCGGGGAGCTGTTTTTT.

V is TRBV19 and J is TRBJ1-5, with a tentative D call TRBD1 (5 bases). The ends were cut back, 7 bases at V and 6 bases at J, with 16 bases in the middle. CDR1 and CDR2 (germline): LNHDA, SQIVND (reference sequence). This CDR3 is 14 amino acids long. The CDR3 protein is CASTTGGGGQPQHF. CDR3 nucleotides: TGTGCCAGTACCACGGGGGGAGGCGGTCAGCCCCAGCATTTT.

In nucleotides, the CDR3 is TGTGCCAGCAGCCAAGTTGTGGACCAAGGGGGCTACACCTTC. Its protein is CASSQVVDQGGYTF. V is TRBV4-2 and J is TRBJ1-2, with D unresolved. The CDR3 consists of 14 residues. The V and J ends lost 1 base and 8 bases respectively, with 14 bases between them. CDR1 is LGHNA and CDR2 is YNFKEQ in the germline V gene.

The chain links TRBV27 to TRBJ1-1, with 7 bases that match TRBD1. V lost 3 bases to trimming and J lost 5 bases; unmatched junction nucleotides: 6. This CDR3 has 14 residues. Germline CDR1 MNHEY, CDR2 SMNVEV (reference sequence). In nucleotides, the CDR3 is TGTGCCAGCAGTTTTACGACAGGGAGGACTGAAGCTTTCTTT. Translation: CASSFTTGRTEAFF.

The sample holds a few counts of this clone. This chain joins TRBV7-2 and TRBJ2-3; TRBD2 matches at 9 bases. V dropped 0 bases and J dropped 4; count of bases not matched to a gene: 11. There are 18 residues in the CDR3. The V gene's germline CDR1 is SGHTA and CDR2 FQGNSA. CDR3 DNA sequence: TGTGCCAGCAGCTTAGCGTATAGCGGGAGCGGGGGTCCAGATACGCAGTATTTT. Its translation: CASSLAYSGSGGPDTQYF.

About this clone: A far larger clone is one base from this, pointing to a likely read error. This specimen includes other DNA sequences encoding the same CDR3. V usage is TRBV25-1 and J usage is TRBJ2-7; 9 bases are a match to TRBD1. The CDR3 runs to 12 residues. Germline V gene sequence: CDR1 MGHDK, CDR2 SYGVNS. CDR3 protein: CASGTGTYEQYF. CDR3 nucleotide sequence: TGTGCCAGCGGGACAGGGACCTACGAGCAATACTTC.

This clone was counted ten times or more. CDR3 in amino acids: CASSQTVGSLDEQYF. In nucleotides, the CDR3 is TGTGCCAGCAGCCAAACTGTGGGGTCGCTAGACGAGCAGTACTTC. The chain joins TRBV4-2 to TRBJ2-7; no definite D call. CDR3 size: 15 residues. The germline V gene has CDR1 LGHNA and CDR2 YNFKEQ. V lost 2 bases and J lost 5, with 16 bases in between.

This clone appeared once. The chain recombines TRBV5-1 with TRBJ2-1; D is unresolved. The V and J ends lost 0 bases and 5 bases respectively, with 15 bases between them. CDR3 size: 16 residues. Germline CDR1 is SGHRS and CDR2 is YFSETQ. CDR3 sequence (DNA): TGCGCCAGCAGCTTGGGGCGGAACTATGTGCACAATGAGCAGTTCTTC. Translation: CASSLGRNYVHNEQFF.

The rearrangement uses TRBV5-6 and TRBJ2-7; D is unresolved. With 1 base removed from V and 3 bases from J, the gap between germline ends came to 5 bases. Germline CDR1 reads SGHDT; CDR2 reads YYEEEE. The CDR3 is 12 amino acids. CDR3 amino acids: CASSLLGYEQYF. The CDR3, as DNA: TGTGCCAGCAGCTTGCTCGGCTACGAGCAGTACTTC.

This clone was recorded once. This chain joins TRBV7-9 and TRBJ2-7; TRBD1 agrees at 8 bases. CDR3 size: 14 residues. After removal of 1 base from V and 7 bases from J, the junction contained 6 bases not matched to a gene. Germline V lookup: CDR1 SEHNR, CDR2 FQNEAQ (reference sequence). The CDR3 loop is CASSLGQGLGEQYF. The CDR3, as DNA: TGTGCCAGCAGCTTAGGACAGGGGCTGGGTGAGCAGTACTTC.

This chain connects TRBV19 to TRBJ2-5; no clear D gene. The CDR3 has 13 amino acids. V dropped 5 bases and J dropped 4 bases, with 11 bases sitting between them. The germline CDR1 and CDR2 sequences are LNHDA and SQIVND (reference sequence). This CDR3 reads CASSEAAPETQYF. Here the CDR3 DNA reads TGTGCCAGTAGTGAGGCAGCCCCAGAGACCCAGTACTTC.

The CDR3 DNA follows: TGTGCCAGTAGTCAGAGGCGGCTAGCCAACGATGAGCAGTTCTTC. It translates to CASSQRRLANDEQFF. The chain couples TRBV19 to TRBJ2-1; a weak D match, TRBD2 (5 bases). The CDR3 spans 15 residues. Germline V gives CDR1 LNHDA, CDR2 SQIVND (reference sequence). Trimming stripped 5 bases from V and 8 bases from J, with 19 bases between.

The count of this clone is one. The chain couples TRBV9 to TRBJ2-2; TRBD1 might be the D (6 bases). This CDR3 is built from 17 residues. Germline V lookup: CDR1 SGDLS, CDR2 YYNGEE. V gave up 0 bases and J gave up 5 bases, with 17 bases separating them. The CDR3 spells CASSVVSGALPTGELFF. CDR3 DNA sequence: TGTGCCAGCAGCGTAGTCTCAGGGGCCCTTCCTACCGGGGAGCTGTTTTTT. The full variable domain, in which reference TRBV9 and TRBJ2-2 provide the parts outside the CDR3, is DSGVTQTPKHLITATGQRVTLRCSPRSGDLSVYWYQQSLDQGLQFLIQYYNGEERAKGNILERFSAQQFPDLHSELNLSSLELGDSALYFCASSVVSGALPTGELFFGEGSRLTVL.

The chain employs TRBV4-3 and TRBJ2-3; TRBD1 agrees at 11 bases. With V trimmed by 1 base and J by 6 bases, 9 bases remained unmatched. The CDR3 spans 17 residues. Germline V gives CDR1 LGHNA, CDR2 YSLEER. CDR3 sequence reads: CASSQVPPGQGADTQYF. The CDR3 bases are TGCGCCAGCAGCCAAGTACCGCCCGGACAGGGGGCGGATACGCAGTATTTT.

V and J are TRBV4-2 and TRBJ2-7, with D perhaps TRBD2 (6 bases). Trimming took off 1 base at V and 0 bases at J, with 10 bases between the two ends. CDR3 length: 15 residues. CDR1 and CDR2 from the germline V gene are LGHNA and YNFKEQ. CDR3 nucleotides: TGTGCCAGCAGCCAAGTTAGCGGAGCCTCCTACGAGCAGTACTTC. Its translation is CASSQVSGASYEQYF.

The chain carries TRBV29-1 and TRBJ2-3; no definite D call. Germline V CDR1 and CDR2: SQVTM, ANQGSEA. With 0 bases removed from V and 6 bases from J, the gap between germline ends came to 4 bases. CDR3 length: 11 amino acids. The CDR3 reads CSVEEGDTQYF. In DNA form, the CDR3 reads TGCAGCGTTGAAGAGGGGGATACGCAGTATTTT.

Here the CDR3 DNA reads TGCAGCGTTGGGCCCAACACCGGGGAGCTGTTTTTT. Its translation is CSVGPNTGELFF. J is TRBJ2-2 and V is TRBV29-1; D unclear. Trimming removed 4 bases at V and 2 bases at J, with 5 bases between. Germline V gene sequence: CDR1 SQVTM, CDR2 ANQGSEA. The CDR3 is 12 residues long.

The CDR3 DNA reads as TGTGCCAGCAGCCTAGGGGGGGGCGGGGAGCTGTTTTTT. Translation: CASSLGGGGELFF. The rearrangement links TRBV6-5 to TRBJ2-2; D may be TRBD2 (7 bases). The CDR3 contains 13 residues. Germline V gene lookup returns CDR1 MNHEY and CDR2 SVGAGI. Trimming took 6 bases from V and 7 from J, leaving 12 bases between them.

This rearrangement joins TRBV5-1 to TRBJ2-7, with 11 bases aligning to TRBD2. The CDR3 totals 16 residues. Trimming removed 4 bases from V and 4 bases from J; junction bases left unmatched: 10. Per the germline V gene, CDR1 is SGHRS and CDR2 is YFSETQ. CDR3 DNA: TGCGCCAGCAGCCTGAATCCCGGGACTAGCGGTTACGAGCAGTACTTC. This codes for CASSLNPGTSGYEQYF. The full variable domain, rest sourced from reference TRBV5-1 and TRBJ2-7, is KAGVTQTPRYLIKTRGQQVTLSCSPISGHRSVSWYQQTPGQGLQFLFEYFSETQRNKGNFPGRFSGRQFSNSRSEMNVSTLELGDSALYLCASSLNPGTSGYEQYFGPGTRLTVT.

The rearrangement links TRBV6-1 to TRBJ2-7; 7 positions agree with TRBD1. From germline, CDR1 is MNHNS and CDR2 SASEGT. This CDR3 has 15 residues. V lost 2 bases and J lost 2; bases outside the gene matches: 6. The CDR3 is CASSERTGQTYEQYF. The CDR3 DNA follows: TGTGCCAGCAGTGAAAGGACAGGCCAAACCTACGAGCAGTACTTC.

With respect to this clone: The identical CDR3 is also encoded by other nucleotide sequences in the sample. Written as DNA, the CDR3 is TGTGCCAGCTCTCAGAGCACAGATACGCAGTATTTT. Amino acid sequence: CASSQSTDTQYF. The chain employs TRBV18 and TRBJ2-3; no clear D gene. Germline V lookup: CDR1 KGHSH, CDR2 LQKENI. The CDR3 totals 12 residues. V was clipped by 6 bases and J by 0 bases, with 4 bases between them.

V is TRBV7-3 and J is TRBJ2-7; 8 bases align to TRBD1. Germline V gene data show CDR1 as SGHTA and CDR2 as FQGTGA. V shed 1 base, J shed 4 bases, and the junction held 6 bases outside the gene matches. The CDR3 is 15 amino acids. The CDR3 protein is CASSLNAGGPYEQYF. The CDR3 DNA is TGTGCCAGCAGCTTAAACGCAGGGGGCCCATACGAGCAGTACTTC.

The chain combines TRBV5-1 with TRBJ2-7; D unclear. From germline, CDR1 is SGHRS and CDR2 YFSETQ. Trimming shortened V by 0 bases and J by 6 bases, and 13 bases separated the two germline ends. CDR3 length: 14 amino acids. CDR3: CASSLGQAATEQYF. CDR3 nucleotide sequence: TGCGCCAGCAGCTTGGGGCAGGCTGCGACCGAGCAGTACTTC.